The source of this TCR beta chain is a study of cytomegalovirus exposure and HLA in healthy donors (dated by TCRdb to about 2017). With regard to the full study: An earlier analysis of several hundred of the donors reported 276 Gb of sequence data and 117 million unique TCR beta sequences obtained from around 190 million T cells. Approximately 310 gigabases of sequencing data and tens of millions of unique TCR sequences were included in an early release covering 500 to 750 HLA-typed donors. The genetic ancestry cluster associated with self-reported Caucasian donors included about 81% of the approximately 410 genotyped donors. The study was designed to test whether signatures of past pathogen exposure could be identified by cataloging public T cell receptors. The T cell repertoires of 670 or so subjects were profiled by immunosequencing and related to cytomegalovirus serostatus. A separate validation cohort of 100 to 150 different subjects was used in addition to the approximately 640-subject first cohort. To predict cytomegalovirus infection status, the study combined high-throughput TCR immunosequencing, statistical association of individual TCRs with disease status, and machine learning. A later analysis re-analyzed previously published TCR beta repertoires from roughly 630 donors and added high-resolution HLA genotyping to study TCR occurrence patterns. In the later analysis, no new phenotypic data were used to find candidate immune exposures; instead, reliance was placed on TCR beta sequences and their occurrence across donors. To decide whether each TCR beta V gene segment behaved as functional or pseudogenic, an earlier analysis of over 500 of the donors relied on high-throughput TCR beta sequencing. Donor age, sex, ethnicity and CMV serostatus were compiled together with the repertoire data. In a later genetic analysis, genome-wide SNP genotypes for about 55% of the roughly 670 donors were used, and that subset was treated as a discovery cohort. Every discovery cohort repertoire had been produced on one sequencing platform. HLA typing covered class I and class II loci at four-digit resolution. The number of donors typed differed by locus, with about 629-640 for A, B, C, DRB1 and DQB1, 522 for DQA1, about 610 for DPA1, and some 440 for DPB1. Several DR-DQ haplotypes were treated as single units for association and clustering because of strong linkage in the cohort. Across approximately 400 genotyped donors of the cohort, an average of 235,054 unique TCR beta nucleotide sequences per donor were sequenced, and around 20% of those sequences were non-productive.

Preparation of the library involved the immunoSEQ multiplex PCR assay. For the multiplex PCR, a mixture combining 60 forward primers for TCR Vbeta segments and 13 reverse primers for TCR Jbeta segments was used. A multiplex PCR assay on genomic DNA amplified the CDR3 region of rearranged TCR beta genes. The amplified TCR beta libraries were sequenced on the Illumina HiSeq System as 87-base-pair reads. Per the authors' processing: A later analysis counted tens of millions of unique TCR beta chains across the 666 repertoires, and 9 million to 14 million of these chains were shared by at least two donors. A nearest-neighbor algorithm error-corrected the raw reads and collapsed the reads into unique sequences, merging closely related sequences to remove PCR and sequencing errors. V, D and J gene segments were assigned by aligning CDR3 sequences to IMGT reference sequences. For a sequence to be retained, a match of at least six nucleotides to both a V gene segment and a J gene segment was required. A rearrangement counted as productive if the CDR3 had no stop codons and remained in frame with V and J, and every other rearrangement counted as non-productive. Following IMGT convention, CDR3 was defined as the stretch from the second conserved V-encoded cysteine up to the conserved J-encoded phenylalanine. The earlier analysis of about 590 of the donors excluded sequences that lacked an unambiguous match to a single V gene segment. In an earlier analysis of 587 of the donors, V segments were called functional above 56.7% productive rearrangements and were called segregating when the between-donor standard deviation exceeded 5%. A statistical classification framework was built for diagnosing cytomegalovirus status from the catalog of TCR beta chain sequences. V and J gene assignment, in a later analysis, came from comparing TCR nucleotide sequences with IMGT/GENE-DB human TR gene sequences. Using the TCRdist pipeline, a later analysis assigned CDR3 sequences along with most-parsimonious VDJ recombination scenarios. In a later analysis, each TCR beta chain was defined by its CDR3 amino acid sequence together with its V-gene family, and reads without a unique V-gene family were excluded. As a way to deal with suspected cross-contamination and a sequencing artifact, a later analysis dropped over 550 nucleotide sequences that were highly shared and had low generation probability. In a later analysis, a clonal expansion index was calculated for each public chain from normalized within-repertoire ranks of inferred template counts. In a later analysis, generation probabilities were computed with a VDJ recombination model fitted to out-of-frame rearrangements, and the resulting probabilities were checked against IGoR. In a later analysis, hypergeometric tests were used to score TCR-TCR, TCR-HLA and TCR-CMV co-occurrence, with a repertoire-size bias correction applied to TCR pairs. In a later analysis, false discovery rates were estimated by permuting HLA or CMV assignments 20 times. In a later analysis, co-occurring TCRs were grouped using DBSCAN, and TCRdist sequence similarity was added for clustering within HLA-allele-positive subsets. Repertoires with fewer than 30,000 or more than 120,000 public chains, plus five repertoires with anomalous nucleotide sharing, were excluded from co-occurrence clustering. This is the immuneACCESS table as TCRdb keeps it, with only in-frame sequences that have V and J called. A part of the clones is gone; compared with another copy, unresolved V genes explain less than half, and the rest is unexplained. V and J calls and clone size are copied from that table; D and trimming were computed from the DNA. The sample records 170,000 or so clones, 77% of which are singletons. The ten top clones hold 1.5% to 2% of the sample.

The investigation overall reported the following: Most TCR sequences were seen in very few donors, while some public TCRs were found in many individuals. A later analysis found that most CMV-associated TCR beta chains appeared HLA-restricted, with HLA associations seemingly driven largely by CMV exposure. Correlated functional status among segregating V segments might be attributable to linkage disequilibrium, but an unknown experimental factor could not be ruled out. A later analysis associated 15,000 or so TCR beta sequences with specific HLA alleles at a false discovery rate of 0.05. Cytomegalovirus status was reported to be diagnosed by the classifier with high specificity and sensitivity in both the original and validation cohorts. Because some donors lacked HLA typing at each locus, the association tests relied only on the typed subset. Only TCR beta chains were sequenced in this cohort, and the absence of alpha or paired-chain data limited detectable features. In an earlier analysis of about 600 of the donors, most TCR beta V segments appeared in productive rearrangements about 90% or about 30% of the time, broadly matching IMGT annotations. V-gene and J-gene trimming of TCR beta chains was associated with a missense DCLRE1C variant in a later genetic analysis, and the association was replicated in an independent cohort. A further reported finding was that TCR beta sequences accurately predicted the HLA-A and HLA-B alleles for most subjects in the first cohort. Immune exposure information for the cohort was limited to CMV serostatus. According to a later genetic analysis, donors in an Asian-associated ancestry cluster had fewer N-insertions in productive TCRs than the approximately 670-donor mean. Because counts were too low, seventeen rarely observed V segments, including chromosome 9 orphons, were left out of the earlier analysis of some 640 of the donors. The sequencing pipeline was judged likely to have produced a cluster of highly shared sequence variants as a technical artifact. Because the 87-base-pair reads could not distinguish some IMGT-functional V segments, including TRBV6-2 and TRBV6-3, those segments were excluded. The presence/absence analyses assumed that sequencing depth was roughly uniform across donors, and that assumption may not be true. Assigning TCR associations to individual alleles was difficult when HLA alleles, especially DR and DQ, strongly co-occurred. According to a later analysis, TCR association rates differed among HLA loci, with DRB1 alleles showing the most associated TCRs and HLA-C alleles showing the fewest. A total of 150 or so TCR beta chains were listed by the study as associated with cytomegalovirus. In a later analysis, several top co-occurrence clusters were reported to appear linked to parvovirus B19, influenza, CMV and Epstein-Barr virus. In a later analysis, HLA-associated TCR beta chains were found to be more clonally expanded and to have lower generation probabilities than equally common non-associated chains. A few of the identified cytomegalovirus-associated TCR beta chains were confirmed in vitro to be specific for cytomegalovirus antigens. The authors suggested that the approach could potentially be extended to other disease states and immunological phenotypes.

The cohort consisted of approximately 670 healthy bone marrow donors. Cohort members were all nominally healthy when sampled, although unrecorded immune exposures were likely present. The donor was CMV seronegative and was included in the group of hundreds of seronegative cohort members. Each donor provided a peripheral blood sample, and peripheral blood mononuclear cells were used for TCR beta sequencing. Genomic DNA was extracted from the blood cell samples with the Qiagen DNeasy Blood Extraction Kit. Relative to germline, V is 7 bases shorter and J is 4 bases shorter, with 16 bases between their ends. The germline V gene (reference sequence) provides CDR1 MNHEY and CDR2 SMNVEV. From cysteine to phenylalanine, the CDR3 is 14 amino acids long. Here the CDR3 DNA is all that survives: 42 bases in frame from base 1. The table lists this clone with a few counts. Its cognate antigen has yet to be identified. No much larger clone exists at a distance of one base, and base qualities are not known.

The rearrangement combines TRBV27 with TRBJ1-2; the D gene is possibly TRBD1, with 6 bases matching. This receptor was identified in a woman in her twenties or thirties in good health and CMV-seronegative. Sequences were obtained from PBMCs. The nucleotide sequence reads TGTGCCAGCAAGAAAACGGGGGGGCTCTATGGCTACACCTTC. Translated, it reads CASKKTGGLYGYTF.